A selection of T cell receptor beta chains follows, all from one sample in a study of T cells expressing NK-cell markers. After re-calling the 5' RACE reads, TCRdb lists one entry per CDR3 protein, DNA absent. Its table records fewer than 550,000 distinct CDR3 sequences. Sequencing was performed on blood T cells: a sorted CD56 or NKG2C T cell subset, CD4+ or CD8+ T cells, or bulk PBMC T cells (not recorded which). All receptors derive from a woman in her forties or fifties in good health. CDR3s include the opening cysteine and the closing phenylalanine or tryptophan.

V gene,J gene,CDR3 protein
TRBV10-2,TRBJ2-2,CASSESGIQNTGELFF
TRBV7-9,TRBJ1-5,CASSRTDSNQPQHF
TRBV27,TRBJ1-4,CASSFVGRGNEKLFF
TRBV5-1,TRBJ2-1,CASSLGLLAGGRYNEQFF
TRBV3-1,TRBJ2-2,CASSLPGHKNTGELFF
TRBV7-2,TRBJ2-5,CASSSRTAGTEATQYF
TRBV7-9,TRBJ2-1,CASSWRGGRDHNEQFF
TRBV6-5,TRBJ2-3,CASRGLAGTDTQYF
TRBV15,TRBJ2-3,CATSDLDWLRGTDTQYF
TRBV4-2,TRBJ2-3,CASSQGIVGGGTDTQYF
TRBV15,TRBJ2-1,CATSRVGTSYNEQFF
TRBV20-1,TRBJ1-2,CSALPHFGGYTF
TRBV29-1,TRBJ2-1,CSGAVGAPYNEQFF
TRBV7-6,TRBJ2-3,CASSPRGDPVRYF
TRBV10-2,TRBJ1-2,CASSEGSGPRGDGYTF
TRBV6-2/TRBV6-3,TRBJ2-5,CASGRGKETQYF
TRBV10-2,TRBJ2-7,CASSKLASPYEQYF
TRBV20-1,TRBJ1-5,CSASGTGALGSNQPQHF
TRBV18,TRBJ1-1,CASSPQGMNTEAFF
TRBV6-1,TRBJ1-5,CASSPSQGLWGQPQHF
TRBV29-1,TRBJ2-6,CSVAGISGANVLTF
TRBV29-1,TRBJ1-5,CSASLRDDQPQHF
TRBV4-1,TRBJ2-2,CASSQVWGTGELFF